This T cell receptor beta chain was recovered during a study of cytomegalovirus exposure and HLA in healthy donors (dated by TCRdb to the late 2010s). For the study in its entirety: An earlier analysis of roughly 610 of the donors reported 276 Gb of sequence data and 95 million to 130 million unique TCR beta sequences obtained from 150 million to 200 million T cells. An early release covering roughly 640 HLA-typed donors comprised approximately 290 gigabases of sequencing data and around 80 million unique TCR sequences. Of the roughly 390 genotyped donors, 65% to 90% were placed in the genetic ancestry cluster associated with self-reported Caucasian donors. The study aimed to test whether cataloging public T cell receptors could reveal signatures of past pathogen exposure. The T cell repertoires of roughly 660 subjects were profiled by immunosequencing and related to cytomegalovirus serostatus. Besides the first cohort of roughly 660 subjects, a separate validation cohort made up of 120 different subjects was used. High-throughput TCR immunosequencing, statistical association of individual TCRs with disease status, and machine learning were combined to predict cytomegalovirus infection status. In a later analysis, previously published TCR beta repertoires from some 640 donors were re-analyzed and high-resolution HLA genotyping was added so that TCR occurrence patterns could be studied. The later analysis used no new phenotypic data to find candidate immune exposures, relying instead on TCR beta sequences and their occurrence across donors. An earlier analysis of fewer than 700 of the donors applied high-throughput TCR beta sequencing to assess whether each TCR beta V gene segment acted as functional or pseudogenic. Alongside the repertoire data, information on donor age, sex, ethnicity and CMV serostatus was compiled. A later genetic analysis took genome-wide SNP genotypes for about 65% of the 666 donors and used that subset as a discovery cohort. Every discovery cohort repertoire had been produced on one sequencing platform. Both class I and class II loci were covered by HLA typing, at four-digit resolution. The number of typed donors differed by locus: about 620-640 for A, B, C, DRB1 and DQB1; 500 to 550 for DQA1; 606 for DPA1; and around 470 for DPB1. Five DR-DQ haplotypes were treated as single units for association and clustering because of strong linkage in the cohort. Among under 450 genotyped donors of the cohort, an average of 235,054 unique TCR beta nucleotide sequences were sequenced per donor, around 20% of them non-productive. The investigation overall reported the following: When HLA alleles, especially DR and DQ, strongly co-occurred, attributing TCR associations to individual alleles was difficult. A group of highly shared sequence variants was considered likely to be a technical artifact of the sequencing pipeline. While some public TCRs were present in many individuals, most TCR sequences turned up only very rarely across donors. The study gave a list of over 150 TCR beta chains associated with cytomegalovirus. In a later analysis, most CMV-associated TCR beta chains were found to appear HLA-restricted, with HLA associations seemingly driven largely by CMV exposure. In a later genetic analysis, a missense DCLRE1C variant was associated with V-gene and J-gene trimming of TCR beta chains, and the association was replicated in an independent cohort. A later analysis found that HLA-associated TCR beta chains were more clonally expanded and had lower generation probabilities than equally common non-associated chains. This cohort had only TCR beta chains sequenced, and the lack of alpha or paired-chain data limited which features could be detected. According to a later analysis, parvovirus B19, influenza, CMV and Epstein-Barr virus appeared linked to several top co-occurrence clusters. Compared with the approximately 720-donor mean, donors in an Asian-associated ancestry cluster had fewer N-insertions in productive TCRs, according to a later genetic analysis. Some IMGT-functional V segments, including TRBV6-2 and TRBV6-3, could not be told apart with the 87-base-pair reads, so those segments were excluded. At a false discovery rate of 0.05, a later analysis linked 16,951 TCR beta sequences to specific HLA alleles. In vitro tests confirmed that three of the cytomegalovirus-associated TCR beta chains recognize cytomegalovirus antigens. The classifier was reported to diagnose cytomegalovirus status with high specificity and sensitivity in both the original and validation cohorts. Seventeen rarely observed V segments, including chromosome 9 orphons, were excluded from the earlier analysis of several hundred of the donors because counts were too low. Linkage disequilibrium might explain the correlated functional status among segregating V segments, but an unknown experimental factor could not be excluded. A further reported finding was that TCR beta sequences accurately predicted the HLA-A and HLA-B alleles for most subjects in the first cohort. Roughly uniform sequencing depth across donors was assumed in presence/absence analyses, although this assumption may not hold. Immune exposure information for the cohort was limited to CMV serostatus. Broadly in line with IMGT annotations, most TCR beta V segments showed up in productive rearrangements about 87% or about 30% of the time in an earlier analysis of roughly 590 of the donors. In a later analysis, the rate of TCR association differed among HLA loci, with DRB1 alleles having the most associated TCRs and HLA-C alleles having the fewest. Because HLA typing was unavailable for some donors at each locus, only the typed subset was used in association tests. It was suggested by the authors that the approach could potentially be generalized to other disease states and immunological phenotypes.

A note on this clone: The antigen this receptor binds is unknown. Per-base quality was not reported, and no clone a single base away is much larger than it.

Libraries were constructed by the immunoSEQ multiplex PCR assay. The multiplex PCR relied on a mix of 60 forward primers for TCR Vbeta segments and 13 reverse primers for TCR Jbeta segments. A multiplex PCR assay on genomic DNA amplified the CDR3 region of rearranged TCR beta genes. On the Illumina HiSeq System, the amplified TCR beta libraries were sequenced as 87-base-pair reads. In the source study's methods: A later analysis counted tens of millions of unique TCR beta chains across the roughly 700 repertoires, and some 11 million of these chains were shared by at least two donors. To remove PCR and sequencing errors, raw reads were error-corrected and collapsed into unique sequences using a nearest-neighbor algorithm that merged closely related sequences. CDR3 sequences were aligned to IMGT reference sequences to assign V, D and J gene segments. Each retained sequence needed at least a six-nucleotide match to both a V gene segment and a J gene segment. Rearrangements were called productive when the CDR3 lacked stop codons and stayed in frame with V and J; all others were non-productive. CDR3 was defined by IMGT convention, running from the second conserved V-encoded cysteine to the conserved J-encoded phenylalanine. Sequences without an unambiguous match to a single V gene segment were excluded from the earlier analysis of over 500 of the donors. An earlier analysis of some 610 of the donors called V segments functional above 56.7% productive rearrangements and segregating when the between-donor standard deviation exceeded 5%. A statistical classification framework was built to diagnose cytomegalovirus status from the catalog of TCR beta chain sequences. In a later analysis, V and J genes were assigned by comparing TCR nucleotide sequences against IMGT/GENE-DB human TR gene sequences. Using the TCRdist pipeline, a later analysis assigned CDR3 sequences along with most-parsimonious VDJ recombination scenarios. In a later analysis, every TCR beta chain was defined by the combination of its CDR3 amino acid sequence and its V-gene family, and reads without a unique V-gene family were dropped. As a way to deal with suspected cross-contamination and a sequencing artifact, a later analysis dropped roughly 620 nucleotide sequences that were highly shared and had low generation probability. For each public chain, a later analysis derived a clonal expansion index from normalized ranks of inferred template counts within each repertoire. In a later analysis, generation probabilities were computed with a VDJ recombination model fitted to out-of-frame rearrangements, and the resulting probabilities were checked against IGoR. A later analysis scored TCR-TCR, TCR-HLA and TCR-CMV co-occurrence with hypergeometric tests, applying a repertoire-size bias correction to TCR pairs. A later analysis estimated false discovery rates by permuting HLA or CMV assignments 20 times. In a later analysis, co-occurring TCRs were grouped with DBSCAN, and TCRdist sequence similarity was added when clustering was performed within HLA-allele-positive subsets. For co-occurrence clustering, repertoires with fewer than 30,000 or more than 120,000 public chains were excluded, along with roughly 5 repertoires with anomalous nucleotide sharing. TCRdb provides this immuneACCESS table in a form limited to in-frame rearrangements. Some clones are lacking; in checked studies, under half of them reflect an unresolved V gene, and why the rest are absent is not known. Clone size and V and J calls were adopted from that table, with D and trimming inferred from the DNA. The sample table lists about 150,000 clones, approximately 74% of them with a count of one. Jointly, the top ten make up under 2.5% of the sample.

From cysteine to phenylalanine, the CDR3 is 13 amino acids long. The retained sequence is limited to the CDR3, 39 bases, with the frame set at the first base. V ends up 4 bases short and J 5 bases short, with an unmatched junction base count of 5. In the germline V gene, CDR1 corresponds to SGHRS and CDR2 to YFSETQ. The cohort comprised 670 or so healthy bone marrow donors. All cohort members were sampled while nominally healthy, although unrecorded immune exposures were likely present. The donor tested CMV seronegative, placing the donor among the 350 or so seronegative members of the cohort. A peripheral blood sample was provided by each donor, and peripheral blood mononuclear cells were used for TCR beta sequencing. The Qiagen DNeasy Blood Extraction Kit was used to extract genomic DNA from the blood cell samples.

The specimen sequenced was PBMCs. This receptor was taken from a man aged 25 to 40 in good health and CMV-seronegative. The V and J segments used are TRBV5-1 and TRBJ1-1, and 7 junctional nucleotides match TRBD1. The CDR3 is CASSATGDTEAFF. Here is the DNA: TGCGCCAGCAGCGCAACAGGGGATACTGAAGCTTTCTTT.